The next 22 T cell receptor beta chains were all read from a single sample in a study of human T cells and chemical hapten exposure. A single record per CDR3 protein comes from TCRdb applying MiXCR to the RACE reads. The top ten hold around 1.5% of the sample, which has approximately 80,000 distinct CDR3 sequences, around 7.8% seen once. As to time point: patch test 1, 2 weeks after DPC sensitization. Noted treatment: therapeutic diphenylcyclopropenone sensitization with weekly scalp DPC. The material sequenced was whole blood, taken in connection with sensitization to the hapten diphenylcyclopropenone (DPC). The source is a woman aged 25 to 39 with alopecia areata. Some clones in this sample may be carry-over from other donors' samples.

The chain couples TRBV24-1 to TRBJ1-2; D unresolved. V was pared by 4 bases and J by 4 bases, with 3 bases between. Germline CDR1 reads KGHDR; CDR2 reads SFDVKD. The CDR3 consists of 11 residues. The CDR3, as DNA: TGTGCCACCAGTGACCTCTATGGCTACACCTTC. Encoded protein: CATSDLYGYTF.

This clonotype showed up many times. The J gene is TRBJ1-6, the V gene TRBV6-2 or TRBV6-3; D is uncertain. The CDR3 has 12 residues. Per germline, CDR1 MNHEY and CDR2 SVGEGT. V lost 0 bases and J lost 12, with 6 bases in between. The CDR3 DNA reads TGTGCCAGCAGTTACTCTAACCGACCCCTCCACTTT. Translating gives CASSYSNRPLHF.

This chain links TRBV30 with TRBJ2-7; D call uncertain. CDR1 and CDR2 (germline): GTSNPN, SVGIG (reference sequence). The CDR3 is 10 amino acids. Trimming removed 1 base from V and 5 bases from J, with 3 bases in between. The CDR3 spells CAWSDHEQYF. CDR3 bases: TGTGCCTGGAGTGACCACGAGCAGTACTTC.

This chain links TRBV25-1 with TRBJ1-1; D uncertain. The CDR3 consists of 13 residues. Trimming stripped 3 bases from V and 0 bases from J, with 5 bases between. CDR1 and CDR2 from the germline V gene are MGHDK and SYGVNS. Here the CDR3 DNA reads TGTGCCAGCAGTGACAGGATGAACACTGAAGCTTTCTTT. This translates into CASSDRMNTEAFF.

This clonotype was picked up many times. The chain uses TRBV5-6 and TRBJ2-5; D remains ambiguous. Per germline, CDR1 SGHDT and CDR2 YYEEEE. The V end lost 5 bases, the J end lost 5 bases, and 19 bases lay between the germline ends. The CDR3 length is 15 residues. CDR3 protein: CASSPHEVYTETQYF. In DNA, the CDR3 is TGTGCCAGCAGTCCCCACGAGGTATACACGGAGACCCAGTACTTC.

This clonotype showed up many times. The chain links TRBV5-1 to TRBJ2-2; 9 bases agree with TRBD2. Germline CDR1 reads SGHRS; CDR2 reads YFSETQ. The CDR3 contains 14 residues. J gave up 6 bases and V 1 base, and 1 base lay outside the gene matches. CDR3 bases: TGCGCCAGCAGCTTGAGGACTAGCGCCGGGGAGCTGTTTTTT. The encoded protein is CASSLRTSAGELFF.

The chain recombines TRBV3-1 with TRBJ1-2; D not resolved. The CDR3 sequence is 13 residues long. Germline V gene sequence: CDR1 LGHDT, CDR2 YNNKEL (reference sequence). V was clipped by 0 bases and J by 7 bases, with 9 bases between them. The CDR3 DNA follows: TGTGCCAGCAGCCAAGAAGGAGCGGTTGGCTACACCTTC. The encoded protein is CASSQEGAVGYTF.

This clonotype was seen only a few times. The chain carries TRBV2 and TRBJ2-2, with D perhaps matching TRBD1 or TRBD2 (5 bases each). The V end was cut by 2 bases, the J end by 5 bases, with 18 bases between. This CDR3 region has 17 residues. Germline CDR1 and CDR2: SNHLY and FYNNEI. The CDR3 loop reads CASSEWGSGPATGELFF. CDR3 nucleotide sequence: TGTGCCAGCAGTGAATGGGGGTCGGGGCCAGCAACCGGGGAGCTGTTTTTT.

In its sample, this clonotype was seen many times. This chain joins TRBV6-5 and TRBJ1-6; D is unresolved. Deletions cut 5 bases from V and 7 bases from J, with 15 bases between. Germline V gives CDR1 MNHEY, CDR2 SVGAGI. The CDR3 consists of 15 residues. The CDR3 DNA reads as TGTGCCAGCAGTCGATTTACCGAAGCCAATTCACCCCTCCACTTT. Translated, it gives CASSRFTEANSPLHF.

The table lists this clonotype with a few counts. This chain connects TRBV6-1 to TRBJ2-4, with 16 nucleotides matching TRBD2. V lost 6 bases to trimming and J lost 0 bases; unmatched junction nucleotides: 5. Germline CDR1 reads MNHNS; CDR2 reads SASEGT. This CDR3 comprises 18 residues. The CDR3 sequence is CASRGLAGGPAAKNIQYF. DNA of the CDR3: TGTGCCAGCAGGGGACTAGCGGGGGGGCCCGCAGCCAAAAACATTCAGTACTTC.

This clonotype was seen many times. The V call is TRBV7-9, the J call TRBJ1-1; 8 bases match TRBD1. Germline CDR1 and CDR2: SEHNR and FQNEAQ (reference sequence). This CDR3 spans 14 amino acids. With V trimmed by 5 bases and J by 7 bases, 9 bases remained unmatched. The CDR3 protein is CASSPTGGSVEAFF. The CDR3 DNA reads as TGTGCCAGCAGCCCTACAGGGGGGTCGGTTGAAGCTTTCTTT.

This clonotype was seen repeatedly, ten times or more. V is TRBV28 and J is TRBJ1-5; no clear D. CDR1 and CDR2 (germline): MDHEN, SYDVKM. Trimming removed 3 bases at V and 0 bases at J, with 9 bases between. The CDR3 spans 15 residues. The chain's CDR3 is CASSLGGDSNQPQHF. CDR3 bases: TGTGCCAGCAGTTTGGGCGGCGATAGCAATCAGCCCCAGCATTTT.

This clonotype was found many times. The V call is TRBV12-3 or TRBV12-4, the J call TRBJ2-1; TRBD1 agrees at 10 bases. V was pared by 2 bases and J by 9 bases, with 7 bases of the junction left unmatched. This CDR3 spans 15 amino acids. The CDR3 sequence: CASSLRQGAPGEQFF. For the CDR3, the DNA is TGTGCCAGCAGTTTACGACAGGGGGCGCCGGGTGAGCAGTTCTTC.

This clonotype turned up a few times. V is TRBV6-1 and J is TRBJ2-3; maybe TRBD2 (6 bases). CDR1 and CDR2 (germline): MNHNS, SASEGT. Trimming shortened V by 5 bases and J by 0 bases, and 15 bases separated the two germline ends. This CDR3 is built from 16 residues. The CDR3 loop reads CASSFRSGGSTDTQYF. DNA of the CDR3: TGTGCCAGCAGTTTCAGATCCGGGGGAAGCACAGATACGCAGTATTTT.

The chain carries TRBV27 and TRBJ1-2; D may be TRBD1 (5 bases). This CDR3 has 16 residues. V was trimmed by 0 bases and J by 3 bases, leaving 14 bases between them. Germline V gene data show CDR1 as MNHEY and CDR2 as SMNVEV (reference sequence). Here the CDR3 reads CASSLSAGAPHYGYTF. Here the CDR3 DNA reads TGTGCCAGCAGTTTATCCGCCGGGGCTCCCCACTATGGCTACACCTTC.

This clonotype was detected a few times. The V gene is TRBV5-4, the J gene TRBJ1-4; perhaps TRBD1 as D (6 bases). CDR3 length: 16 amino acids. Trimming removed 0 bases from V and 8 bases from J, with 17 bases in between. Per germline, CDR1 SGHNT and CDR2 YYREEE (reference sequence). CDR3 nucleotide sequence: TGTGCCAGCAGCTTGGGATTGGGGGCCGGCCACGAAAAACTGTTTTTT. Protein sequence: CASSLGLGAGHEKLFF.

This clonotype showed up many times. The chain is built from TRBV4-2 and TRBJ2-1; TRBD1 agrees at 7 bases. Germline CDR1 and CDR2: LGHNA and YNFKEQ. Losses at the gene ends were 0 bases for V and 8 bases for J; bases not matched to a gene: 4. The CDR3 spans 14 residues. Here the CDR3 DNA reads TGTGCCAGCAGCCAAGATAGAGGGGGCGATGAGCAGTTCTTC. Its translation: CASSQDRGGDEQFF.

This clonotype was counted between two and nine times. The V gene is TRBV5-1, the J gene TRBJ2-2; 8 nucleotides align to TRBD2. There are 14 residues in the CDR3. V shed 3 bases and J 5 bases; nucleotides not matched to a gene: 3. Looked up from germline, CDR1 is SGHRS and CDR2 is YFSETQ. The CDR3 region is CASSSGGTTGELFF. The CDR3 DNA follows: TGCGCCAGCAGCTCGGGGGGGACGACCGGGGAGCTGTTTTTT.

The chain joins TRBV4-2 to TRBJ2-3; 7 bases map to TRBD2. V trimming: 2 bases; J trimming: 0 bases; junction bases outside the gene matches: 8. This CDR3 contains 17 residues. The germline CDR1 and CDR2 sequences are LGHNA and YNFKEQ. The CDR3 DNA reads as TGTGCCAGCAGCCAACACCTAGCGGAAAAGAGCACAGATACGCAGTATTTT. As protein: CASSQHLAEKSTDTQYF.

This clonotype was recorded many times. The V and J genes are TRBV2 and TRBJ1-1; D is unresolved. Germline V CDR1 and CDR2: SNHLY, FYNNEI. Between the trimmed V and J ends, which lost 1 base and 4 bases, there was a span of 4 bases. The CDR3 totals 12 residues. The CDR3 nucleotides are TGTGCCAGCAGTGAAGAAATCACTGAAGCTTTCTTT. Its translation is CASSEEITEAFF.

This clonotype was detected a few times. The CDR3 DNA sequence: TGTGCCAGCAGTGAGGCCCCGGGGCCTGTGACGCAGTTCTTC. Its translation: CASSEAPGPVTQFF. V and J are TRBV2 and TRBJ2-1, with D perhaps given as TRBD1 or TRBD2 (5 bases each). CDR1 is SNHLY and CDR2 is FYNNEI in the germline V gene. The CDR3 covers 14 residues. Trimming removed 3 bases from V and 12 bases from J, with 18 bases in between.

This clonotype has a handful of counts. The chain links TRBV7-8 to TRBJ2-1; the match to TRBD2 covers 9 bases. V was clipped by 6 bases and J by 0 bases; unmatched bases: 6. Per germline, CDR1 SGHVS and CDR2 FQNEAQ. The CDR3 contains 16 residues. In nucleotides, the CDR3 is TGTGCCAGCAGTCCTGCGGGGGGGGCCTCCTACAATGAGCAGTTCTTC. Translating gives CASSPAGGASYNEQFF.